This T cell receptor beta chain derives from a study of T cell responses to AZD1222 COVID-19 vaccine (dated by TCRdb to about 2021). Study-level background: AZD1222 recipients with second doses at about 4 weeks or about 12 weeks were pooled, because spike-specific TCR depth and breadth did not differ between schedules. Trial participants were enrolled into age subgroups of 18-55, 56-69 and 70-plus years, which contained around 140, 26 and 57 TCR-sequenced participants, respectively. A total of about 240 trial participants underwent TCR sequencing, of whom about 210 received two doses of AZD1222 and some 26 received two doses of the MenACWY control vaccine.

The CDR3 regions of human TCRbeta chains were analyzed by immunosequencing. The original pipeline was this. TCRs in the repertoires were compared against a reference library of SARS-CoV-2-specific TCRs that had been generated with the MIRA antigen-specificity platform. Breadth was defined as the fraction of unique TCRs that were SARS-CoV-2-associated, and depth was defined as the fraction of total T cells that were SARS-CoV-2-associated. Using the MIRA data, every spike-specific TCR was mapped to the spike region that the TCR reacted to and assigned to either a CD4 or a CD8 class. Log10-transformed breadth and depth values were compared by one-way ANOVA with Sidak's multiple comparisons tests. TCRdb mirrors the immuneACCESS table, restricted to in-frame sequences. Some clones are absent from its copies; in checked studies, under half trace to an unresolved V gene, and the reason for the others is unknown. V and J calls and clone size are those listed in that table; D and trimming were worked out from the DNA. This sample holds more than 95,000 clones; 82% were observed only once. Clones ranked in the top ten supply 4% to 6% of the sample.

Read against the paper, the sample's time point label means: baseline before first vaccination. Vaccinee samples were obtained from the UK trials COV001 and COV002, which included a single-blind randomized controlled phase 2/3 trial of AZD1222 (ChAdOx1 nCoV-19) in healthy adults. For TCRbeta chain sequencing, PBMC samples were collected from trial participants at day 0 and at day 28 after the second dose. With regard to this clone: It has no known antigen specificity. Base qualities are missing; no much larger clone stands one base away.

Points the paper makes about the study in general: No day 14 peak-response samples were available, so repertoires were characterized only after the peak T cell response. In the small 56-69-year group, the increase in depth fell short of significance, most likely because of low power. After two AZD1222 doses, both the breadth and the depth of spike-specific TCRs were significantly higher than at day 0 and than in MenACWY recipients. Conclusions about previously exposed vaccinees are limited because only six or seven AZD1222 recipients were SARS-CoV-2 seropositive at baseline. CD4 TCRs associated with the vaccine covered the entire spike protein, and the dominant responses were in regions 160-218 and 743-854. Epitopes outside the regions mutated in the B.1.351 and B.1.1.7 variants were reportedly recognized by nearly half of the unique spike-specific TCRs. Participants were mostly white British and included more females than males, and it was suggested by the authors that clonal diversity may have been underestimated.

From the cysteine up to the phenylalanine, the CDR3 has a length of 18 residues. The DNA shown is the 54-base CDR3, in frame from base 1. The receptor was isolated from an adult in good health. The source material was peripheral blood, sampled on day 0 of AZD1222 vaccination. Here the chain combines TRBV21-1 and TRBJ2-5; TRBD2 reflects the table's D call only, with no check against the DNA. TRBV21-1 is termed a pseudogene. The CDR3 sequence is CASSKERASGGVQETQYF. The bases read TGTGCCAGCAGCAAAGAGCGGGCTAGCGGGGGGGTTCAAGAGACCCAGTACTTC.